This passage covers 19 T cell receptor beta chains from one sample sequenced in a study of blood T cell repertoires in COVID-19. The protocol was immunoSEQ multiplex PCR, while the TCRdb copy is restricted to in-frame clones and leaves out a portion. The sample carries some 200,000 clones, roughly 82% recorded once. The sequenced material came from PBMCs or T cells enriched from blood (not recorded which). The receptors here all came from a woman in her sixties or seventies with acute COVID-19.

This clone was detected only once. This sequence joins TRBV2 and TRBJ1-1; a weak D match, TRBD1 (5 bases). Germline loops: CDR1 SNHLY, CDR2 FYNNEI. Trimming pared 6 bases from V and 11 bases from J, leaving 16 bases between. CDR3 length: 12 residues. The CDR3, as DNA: TGTGCCAGCAGAGCGGACGCCCGGGGGGCTTTCTTT. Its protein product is CASRADARGAFF.

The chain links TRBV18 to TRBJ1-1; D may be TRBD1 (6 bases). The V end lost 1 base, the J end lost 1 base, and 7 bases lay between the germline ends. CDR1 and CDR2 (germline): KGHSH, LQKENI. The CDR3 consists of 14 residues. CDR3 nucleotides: TGTGCCAGCTCACCACGACAGGAGAACACTGAAGCTTTCTTT. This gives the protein CASSPRQENTEAFF.

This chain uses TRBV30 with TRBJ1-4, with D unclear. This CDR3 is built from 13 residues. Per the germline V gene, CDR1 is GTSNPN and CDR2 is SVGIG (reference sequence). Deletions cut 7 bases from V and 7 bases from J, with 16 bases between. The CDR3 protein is CASREGPGEKLFF. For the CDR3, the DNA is TGTGCCTCCCGGGAAGGGCCGGGTGAAAAACTGTTTTTT.

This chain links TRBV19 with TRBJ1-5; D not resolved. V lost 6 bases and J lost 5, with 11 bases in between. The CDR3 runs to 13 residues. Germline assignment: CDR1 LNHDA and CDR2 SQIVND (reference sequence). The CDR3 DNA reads TGTGCCAGTAGCCCCGACGGGGATCAGCCCCAGCATTTT. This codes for CASSPDGDQPQHF.

The chain's CDR3 is CATSDKSGTPKDTQYF. DNA of the CDR3: TGTGCCACCAGTGATAAAAGCGGGACCCCTAAAGATACGCAGTATTTT. The V call is TRBV24-1, the J call TRBJ2-3; TRBD2 matches 7 bases. The CDR3 runs to 16 residues. Germline trimming cut 3 bases from V and 5 bases from J; bases unmatched to any gene: 10. CDR1 and CDR2 (germline): KGHDR, SFDVKD.

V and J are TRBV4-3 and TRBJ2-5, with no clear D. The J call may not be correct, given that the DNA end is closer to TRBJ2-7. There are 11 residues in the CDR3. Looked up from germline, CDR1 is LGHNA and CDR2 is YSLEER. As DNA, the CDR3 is TGCGCCAGCAGCCAAGGTTCCGAGCAGTACTTC. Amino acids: CASSQGSEQYF.

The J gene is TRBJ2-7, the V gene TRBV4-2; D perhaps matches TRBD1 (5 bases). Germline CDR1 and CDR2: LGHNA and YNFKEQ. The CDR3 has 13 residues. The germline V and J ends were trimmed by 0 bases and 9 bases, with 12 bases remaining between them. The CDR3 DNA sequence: TGTGCCAGCAGCCAAGATCGGTTGGGGCGGCAGTACGTC. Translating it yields CASSQDRLGRQYV.

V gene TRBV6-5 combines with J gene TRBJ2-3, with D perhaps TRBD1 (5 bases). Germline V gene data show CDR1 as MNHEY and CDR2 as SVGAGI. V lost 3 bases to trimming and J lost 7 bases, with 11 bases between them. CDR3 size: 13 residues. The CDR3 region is CASSYGGANTQYF. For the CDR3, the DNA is TGTGCCAGCAGTTATGGTGGGGCAAATACGCAGTATTTT.

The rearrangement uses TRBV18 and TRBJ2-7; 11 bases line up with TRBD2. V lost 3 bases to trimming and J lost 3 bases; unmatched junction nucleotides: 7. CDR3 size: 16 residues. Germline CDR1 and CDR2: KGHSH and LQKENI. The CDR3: CASSPAIAGGGYEQYF. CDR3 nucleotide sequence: TGTGCCAGCTCACCTGCTATAGCGGGAGGGGGCTACGAGCAGTACTTC.

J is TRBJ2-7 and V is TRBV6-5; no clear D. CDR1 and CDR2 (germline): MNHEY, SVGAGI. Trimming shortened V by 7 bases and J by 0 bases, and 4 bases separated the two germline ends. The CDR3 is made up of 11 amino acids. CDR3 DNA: TGTGCCAGCACCAGCTCCTACGAGCAGTACTTC. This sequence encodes CASTSSYEQYF.

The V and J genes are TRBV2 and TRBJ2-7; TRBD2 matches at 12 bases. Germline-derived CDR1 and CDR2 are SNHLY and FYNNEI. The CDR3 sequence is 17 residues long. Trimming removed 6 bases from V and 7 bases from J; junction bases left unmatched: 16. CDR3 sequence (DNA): TGTGCCAGCAGAGGAGGGCCTAGCGGGAGGGGATCAGGAGAGCAGTACTTC. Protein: CASRGGPSGRGSGEQYF.

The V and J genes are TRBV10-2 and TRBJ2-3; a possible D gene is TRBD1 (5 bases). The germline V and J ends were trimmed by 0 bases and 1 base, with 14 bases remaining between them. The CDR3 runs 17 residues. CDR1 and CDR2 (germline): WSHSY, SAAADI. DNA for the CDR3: TGCGCCAGCAGTGAGTCGGGGCAGGCCCGCGGCACAGATACGCAGTATTTT. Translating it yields CASSESGQARGTDTQYF.

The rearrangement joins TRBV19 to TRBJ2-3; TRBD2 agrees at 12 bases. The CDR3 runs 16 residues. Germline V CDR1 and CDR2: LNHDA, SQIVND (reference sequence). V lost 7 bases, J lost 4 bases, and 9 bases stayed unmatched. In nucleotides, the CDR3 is TGTGCCAGTACCTCTCGACTAGCGGGGGTAGCAGATACGCAGTATTTT. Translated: CASTSRLAGVADTQYF.

For the CDR3, the DNA is TGTGCCAGCAGAGACAGGTGGCAGAACACTGAAGCTTTCTTT. Translation: CASRDRWQNTEAFF. V gene TRBV27 combines with J gene TRBJ1-1, with a possible D match to TRBD1 (6 bases). Germline loops: CDR1 MNHEY, CDR2 SMNVEV (reference sequence). The length of the CDR3 is 14 residues. Trimming removed 6 bases from V and 1 base from J, with 12 bases in between.

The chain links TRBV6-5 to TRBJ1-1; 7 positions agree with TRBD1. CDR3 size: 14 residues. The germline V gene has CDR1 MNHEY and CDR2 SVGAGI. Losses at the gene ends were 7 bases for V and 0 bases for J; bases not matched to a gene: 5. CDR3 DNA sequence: TGTGCCAGCACCGCGGGACAGCTGAACACTGAAGCTTTCTTT. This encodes CASTAGQLNTEAFF.

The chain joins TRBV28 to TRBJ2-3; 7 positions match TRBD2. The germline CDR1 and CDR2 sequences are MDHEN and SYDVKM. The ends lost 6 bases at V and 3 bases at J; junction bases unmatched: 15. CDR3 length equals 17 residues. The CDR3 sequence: CASSPYGGGYETDTQYF. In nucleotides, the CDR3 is TGTGCCAGCAGCCCCTACGGCGGGGGTTACGAAACAGATACGCAGTATTTT.

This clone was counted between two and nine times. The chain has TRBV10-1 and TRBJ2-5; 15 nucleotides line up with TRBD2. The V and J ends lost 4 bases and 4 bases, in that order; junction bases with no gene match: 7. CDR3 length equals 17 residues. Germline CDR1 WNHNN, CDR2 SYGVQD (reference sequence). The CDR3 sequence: CASSGKRTSGRGETQYF. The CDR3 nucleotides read TGCGCCAGCAGTGGAAAACGGACTAGCGGGAGGGGAGAGACCCAGTACTTC.

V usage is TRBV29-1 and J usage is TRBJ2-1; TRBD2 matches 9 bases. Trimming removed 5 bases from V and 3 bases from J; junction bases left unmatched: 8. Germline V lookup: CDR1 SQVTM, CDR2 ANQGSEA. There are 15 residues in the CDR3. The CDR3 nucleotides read TGCAGCGTTCTGACTAGCGGAAAAGGCTACAATGAGCAGTTCTTC. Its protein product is CSVLTSGKGYNEQFF.

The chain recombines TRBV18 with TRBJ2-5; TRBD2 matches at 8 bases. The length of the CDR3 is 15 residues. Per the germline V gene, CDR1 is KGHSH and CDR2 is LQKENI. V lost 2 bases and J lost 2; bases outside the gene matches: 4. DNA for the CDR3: TGTGCCAGCTCACCATCGACTAGCGCTCAAGAGACCCAGTACTTC. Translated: CASSPSTSAQETQYF.